This TCR beta chain was found in a study of blood T cell repertoires in COVID-19. Across the whole study: Italy, Spain and the United States were the sources of the convalescent and acute COVID-19 samples. T cells, B-cell-depleted T cells, or PBMCs provided the cDNA or gDNA that served as material.

The ends were cut back, 0 bases at V and 2 bases at J, with 12 bases in the middle. This CDR3 has 15 amino acids. Germline values: CDR1 SGHRS, CDR2 YFSETQ. In the original analysis: The authors estimated nucleated cell counts from reference gene primer amplification. TCRdb's copy holds only in-frame clones and misses some; the assay was immunoSEQ multiplex PCR. V and J calls and clone size are those listed in that table; D and trimming were worked out from the DNA. There are about 150,000 clones in the sample; 87% occur only once, and less than 4.5% lies in the top ten. The sequence derives from a woman aged 60-75 years with active or convalescent COVID-19. This sequence joins TRBV5-1 and TRBJ2-7; D may be TRBD1 (6 bases). Specimen: peripheral blood. The CDR3 sequence is CASSLDPDRTYEQYF. The CDR3 nucleotides are TGCGCCAGCAGCTTGGACCCAGACAGGACCTACGAGCAGTACTTC.